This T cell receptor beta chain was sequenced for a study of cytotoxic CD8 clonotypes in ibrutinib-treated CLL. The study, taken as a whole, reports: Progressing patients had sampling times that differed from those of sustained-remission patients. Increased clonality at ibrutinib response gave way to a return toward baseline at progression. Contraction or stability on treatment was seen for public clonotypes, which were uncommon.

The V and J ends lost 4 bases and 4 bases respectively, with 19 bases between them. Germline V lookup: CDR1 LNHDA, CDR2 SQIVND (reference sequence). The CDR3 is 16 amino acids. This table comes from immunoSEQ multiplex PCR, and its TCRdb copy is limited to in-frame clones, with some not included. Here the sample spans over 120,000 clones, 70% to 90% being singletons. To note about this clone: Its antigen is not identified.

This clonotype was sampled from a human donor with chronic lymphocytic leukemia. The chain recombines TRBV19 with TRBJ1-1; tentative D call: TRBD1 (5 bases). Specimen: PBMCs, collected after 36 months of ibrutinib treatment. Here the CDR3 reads CASSKELGMGGTEAFF. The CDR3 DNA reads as TGTGCCAGTAGTAAAGAGCTAGGAATGGGGGGCACTGAAGCTTTCTTT.